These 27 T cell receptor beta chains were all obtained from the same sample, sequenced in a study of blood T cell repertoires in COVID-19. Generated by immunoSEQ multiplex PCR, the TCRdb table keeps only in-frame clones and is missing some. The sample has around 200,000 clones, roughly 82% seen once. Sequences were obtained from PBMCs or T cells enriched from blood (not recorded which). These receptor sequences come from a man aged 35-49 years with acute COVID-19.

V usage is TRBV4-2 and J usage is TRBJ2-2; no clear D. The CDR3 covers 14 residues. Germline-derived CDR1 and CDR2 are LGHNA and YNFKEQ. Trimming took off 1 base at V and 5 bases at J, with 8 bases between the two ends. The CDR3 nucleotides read TGTGCCAGCAGCCAAGGAAGAGAGACCGGGGAGCTGTTTTTT. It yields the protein CASSQGRETGELFF.

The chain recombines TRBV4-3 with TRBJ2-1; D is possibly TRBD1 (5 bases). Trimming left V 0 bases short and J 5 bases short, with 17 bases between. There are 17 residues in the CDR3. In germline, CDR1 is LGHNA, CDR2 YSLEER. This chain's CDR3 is CASSQDGEQAANNEQFF. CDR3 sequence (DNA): TGCGCCAGCAGCCAAGATGGCGAACAGGCGGCTAACAATGAGCAGTTCTTC.

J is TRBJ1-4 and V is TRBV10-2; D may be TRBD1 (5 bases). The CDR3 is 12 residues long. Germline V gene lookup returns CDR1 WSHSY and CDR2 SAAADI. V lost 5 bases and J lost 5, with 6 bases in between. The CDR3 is CASSRGNEKLFF. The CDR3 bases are TGCGCCAGCAGTAGGGGAAATGAAAAACTGTTTTTT.

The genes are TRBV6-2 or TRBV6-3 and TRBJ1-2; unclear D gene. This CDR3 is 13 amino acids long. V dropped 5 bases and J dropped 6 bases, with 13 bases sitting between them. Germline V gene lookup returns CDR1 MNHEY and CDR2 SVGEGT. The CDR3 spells CASSPRGGHGYTF. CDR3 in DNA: TGTGCCAGCAGTCCCCGGGGAGGTCATGGCTACACCTTC.

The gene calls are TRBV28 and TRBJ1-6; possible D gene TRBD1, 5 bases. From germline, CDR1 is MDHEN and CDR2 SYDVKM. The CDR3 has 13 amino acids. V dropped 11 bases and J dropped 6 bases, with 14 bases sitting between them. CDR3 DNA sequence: TGTGCCTCGGGGGGTAACCCTAATTCACCCCTCCACTTT. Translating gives CASGGNPNSPLHF.

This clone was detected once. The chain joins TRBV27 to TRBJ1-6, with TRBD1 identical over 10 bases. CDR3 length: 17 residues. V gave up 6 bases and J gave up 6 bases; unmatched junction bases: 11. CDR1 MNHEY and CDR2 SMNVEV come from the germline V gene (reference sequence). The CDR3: CASRLIRTGGSNSPLHF. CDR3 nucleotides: TGTGCCAGCAGACTTATCCGGACAGGGGGAAGTAATTCACCCCTCCACTTT.

CDR3: CASSPTPTDTQYF. CDR3 bases: TGTGCCAGCAGCCCGACTCCCACAGATACGCAGTATTTT. The gene calls are TRBV2 and TRBJ2-3; D gene unclear. Germline V gene data show CDR1 as SNHLY and CDR2 as FYNNEI. The V gene lost 6 bases and the J gene lost 2 bases, with 9 bases spanning the gap. This CDR3 contains 13 residues.

CDR3 amino acids: CASSRTAGELFF. CDR3 in DNA: TGTGCCAGCAGCAGGACTGCCGGGGAGCTGTTTTTT. The rearrangement links TRBV11-2 to TRBJ2-2; the D gene is possibly TRBD2 (5 bases). The V gene lost 5 bases and the J gene lost 6 bases, with 7 bases spanning the gap. CDR1 SGHAT and CDR2 FQNNGV come from the germline V gene. The CDR3 covers 12 residues.

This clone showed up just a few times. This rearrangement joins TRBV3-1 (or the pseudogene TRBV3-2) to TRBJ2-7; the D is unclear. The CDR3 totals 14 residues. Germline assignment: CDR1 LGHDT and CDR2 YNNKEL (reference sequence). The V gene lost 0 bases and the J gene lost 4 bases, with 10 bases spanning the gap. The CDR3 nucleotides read TGTGCCAGCAGCCAAGATAGTGCTACTTACGAGCAGTACTTC. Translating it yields CASSQDSATYEQYF.

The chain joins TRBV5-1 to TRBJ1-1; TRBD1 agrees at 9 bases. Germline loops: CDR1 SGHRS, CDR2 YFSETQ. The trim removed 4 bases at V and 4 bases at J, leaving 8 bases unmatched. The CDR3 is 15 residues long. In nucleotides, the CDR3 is TGCGCCAGCAGCCCAACAGGGGGCGCGGGCACTGAAGCTTTCTTT. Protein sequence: CASSPTGGAGTEAFF.

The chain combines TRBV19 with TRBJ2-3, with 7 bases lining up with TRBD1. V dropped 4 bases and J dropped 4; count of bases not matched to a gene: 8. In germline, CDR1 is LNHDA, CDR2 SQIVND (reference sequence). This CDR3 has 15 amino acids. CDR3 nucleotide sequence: TGTGCCAGTAGTAAGGGGACAGTAGGGGCAGATACGCAGTATTTT. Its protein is CASSKGTVGADTQYF.

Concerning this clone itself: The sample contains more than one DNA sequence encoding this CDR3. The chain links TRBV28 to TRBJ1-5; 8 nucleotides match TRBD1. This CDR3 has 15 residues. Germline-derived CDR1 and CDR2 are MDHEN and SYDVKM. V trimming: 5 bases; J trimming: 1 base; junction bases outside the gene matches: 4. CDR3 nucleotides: TGTGCCAGCAGTCTCGGACAGGGAAGCAATCAGCCCCAGCATTTT. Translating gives CASSLGQGSNQPQHF.

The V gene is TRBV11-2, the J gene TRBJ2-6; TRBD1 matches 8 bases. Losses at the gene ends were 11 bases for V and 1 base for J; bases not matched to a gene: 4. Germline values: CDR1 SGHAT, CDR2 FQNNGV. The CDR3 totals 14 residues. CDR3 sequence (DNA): TGTGCCGCCCGACAGGGGTCTGGGGCCAACGTCCTGACTTTC. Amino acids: CAARQGSGANVLTF.

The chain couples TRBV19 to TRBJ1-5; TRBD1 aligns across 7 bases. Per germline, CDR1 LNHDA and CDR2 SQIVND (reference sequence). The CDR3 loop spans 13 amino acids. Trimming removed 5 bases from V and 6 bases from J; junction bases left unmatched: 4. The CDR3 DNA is TGTGCCAGTAGTGGGACAGTTAGTCAGCCCCAGCATTTT. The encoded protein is CASSGTVSQPQHF.

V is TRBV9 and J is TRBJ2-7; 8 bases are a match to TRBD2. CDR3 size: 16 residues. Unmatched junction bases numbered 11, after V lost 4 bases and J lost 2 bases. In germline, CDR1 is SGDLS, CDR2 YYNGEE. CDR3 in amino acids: CASSPSPGLDPYEQYF. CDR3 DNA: TGTGCCAGCAGCCCTTCCCCGGGACTAGACCCCTACGAGCAGTACTTC.

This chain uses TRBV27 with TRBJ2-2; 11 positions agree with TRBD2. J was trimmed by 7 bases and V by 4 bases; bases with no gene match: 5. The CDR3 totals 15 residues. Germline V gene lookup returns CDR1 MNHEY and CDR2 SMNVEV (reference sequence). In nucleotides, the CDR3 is TGTGCCAGCAGTTCACTAGCGGGAGTCGGCGGGGAGCTGTTTTTT. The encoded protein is CASSSLAGVGGELFF.

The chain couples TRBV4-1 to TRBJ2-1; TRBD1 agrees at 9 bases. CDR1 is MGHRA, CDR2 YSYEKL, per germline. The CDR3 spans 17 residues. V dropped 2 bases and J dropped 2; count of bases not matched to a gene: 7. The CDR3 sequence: CASSQRWDRATYNEQFF. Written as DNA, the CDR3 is TGCGCCAGCAGCCAAAGGTGGGACAGGGCAACCTACAATGAGCAGTTCTTC.

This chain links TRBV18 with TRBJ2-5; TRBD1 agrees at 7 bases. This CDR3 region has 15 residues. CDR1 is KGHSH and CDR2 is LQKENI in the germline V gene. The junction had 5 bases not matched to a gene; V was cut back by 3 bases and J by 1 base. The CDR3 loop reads CASSPPTGTQETQYF. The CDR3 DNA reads TGTGCCAGCTCACCGCCGACAGGGACCCAAGAGACCCAGTACTTC.

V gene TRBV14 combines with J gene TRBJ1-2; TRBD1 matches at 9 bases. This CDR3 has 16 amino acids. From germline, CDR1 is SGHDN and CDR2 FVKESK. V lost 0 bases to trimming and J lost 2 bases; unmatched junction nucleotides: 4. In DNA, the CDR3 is TGTGCCAGCAGCCAAGATATCGGGACAGGGAACTATGGCTACACCTTC. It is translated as CASSQDIGTGNYGYTF.

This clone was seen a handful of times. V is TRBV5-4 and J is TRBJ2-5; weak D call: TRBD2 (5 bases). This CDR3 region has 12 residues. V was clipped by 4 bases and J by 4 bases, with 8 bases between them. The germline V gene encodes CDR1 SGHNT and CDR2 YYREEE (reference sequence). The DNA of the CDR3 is TGTGCCAGCAGCCTAGCTTTAGAGACCCAGTACTTC. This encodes CASSLALETQYF.

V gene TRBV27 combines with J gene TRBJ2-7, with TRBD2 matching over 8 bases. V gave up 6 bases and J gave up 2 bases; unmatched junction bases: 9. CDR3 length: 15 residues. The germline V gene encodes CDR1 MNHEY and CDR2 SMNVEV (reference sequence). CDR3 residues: CASRSLVGLAYEQYF. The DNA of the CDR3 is TGTGCCAGCAGGTCATTAGTGGGACTAGCCTACGAGCAGTACTTC.

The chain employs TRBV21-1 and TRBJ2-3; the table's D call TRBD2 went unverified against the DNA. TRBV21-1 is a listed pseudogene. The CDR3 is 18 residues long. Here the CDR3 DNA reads TGTGCCAGCAGCCAAGGCCTGATCGTTTGGACTAGCGGCGATACGCAGTATTTT. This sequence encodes CASSQGLIVWTSGDTQYF.

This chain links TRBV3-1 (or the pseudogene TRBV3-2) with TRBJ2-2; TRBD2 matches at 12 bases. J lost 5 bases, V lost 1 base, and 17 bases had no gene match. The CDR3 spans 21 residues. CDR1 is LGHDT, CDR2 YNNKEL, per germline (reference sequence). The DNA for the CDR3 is TGTGCCAGCAGCCAAGTGAGGTGGCCCCCCTCTAGCGGGAGGGGTACCGGGGAGCTGTTTTTT. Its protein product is CASSQVRWPPSSGRGTGELFF.

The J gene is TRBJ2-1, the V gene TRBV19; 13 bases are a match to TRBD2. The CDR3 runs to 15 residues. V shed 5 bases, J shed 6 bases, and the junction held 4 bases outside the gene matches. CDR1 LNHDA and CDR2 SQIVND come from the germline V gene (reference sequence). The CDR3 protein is CASSAGTSGTNEQFF. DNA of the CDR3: TGTGCCAGTAGTGCAGGGACTAGCGGGACCAATGAGCAGTTCTTC.

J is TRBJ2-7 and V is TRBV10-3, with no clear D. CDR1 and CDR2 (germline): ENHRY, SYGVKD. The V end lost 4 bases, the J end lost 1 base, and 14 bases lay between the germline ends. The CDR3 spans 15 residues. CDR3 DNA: TGTGCCATCAGTGGACCCCCGACTCTTTCCTACGAGCAGTACTTC. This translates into CAISGPPTLSYEQYF.

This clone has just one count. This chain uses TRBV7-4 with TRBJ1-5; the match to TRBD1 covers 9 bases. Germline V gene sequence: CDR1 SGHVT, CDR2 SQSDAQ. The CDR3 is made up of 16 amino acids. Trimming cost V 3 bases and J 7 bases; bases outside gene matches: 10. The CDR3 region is CASSLDRGGSWQPQHF. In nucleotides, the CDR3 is TGTGCCAGCAGCTTGGACAGGGGAGGGTCTTGGCAGCCCCAGCATTTT.

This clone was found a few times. CDR3 sequence (DNA): TGTGCCAGTAGCCCCCTTCCGGGGAATCAGCCCCAGCATTTT. This encodes CASSPLPGNQPQHF. The chain uses TRBV19 and TRBJ1-5; the D is unclear. V was trimmed by 6 bases and J by 4 bases, leaving 13 bases between them. CDR1 LNHDA and CDR2 SQIVND come from the germline V gene (reference sequence). The CDR3 contains 14 residues.